These 28 T cell receptor beta chains came from one sample sequenced in a study of blood T cell repertoires in COVID-19 (dated by TCRdb to the early 2020s). Preparation of the library involved the immunoSEQ multiplex PCR assay. TCRdb carries this immuneACCESS record with in-frame sequences only. Its versions omit some clonotypes, under half of them owing to an unresolved V gene in the studies checked, with the rest unexplained. Within this sample are about 280,000 clones, with roughly 89% of them counted one time only. The ten largest clones take up 2% to 2.5% of the sample. The sequenced sample consisted of peripheral blood. These receptors were obtained from a man between 50 and 59 years old with acute or convalescent COVID-19.

This chain connects TRBV3-1 (or the pseudogene TRBV3-2) to TRBJ1-1; 10 bases line up with TRBD1. Unmatched junction bases numbered 7, after V lost 4 bases and J lost 5 bases. The germline CDR1 and CDR2 sequences are LGHDT and YNNKEL (reference sequence). The CDR3 runs to 15 residues. CDR3 DNA sequence: TGTGCCAGCAGCCCACGGACAGGGGGGAGGACTGAAGCTTTCTTT. This encodes CASSPRTGGRTEAFF.

J is TRBJ1-5 and V is TRBV4-2; tentative D call: TRBD1 (5 bases). The CDR3 spans 16 residues. CDR1 LGHNA and CDR2 YNFKEQ come from the germline V gene. Trimming shortened V by 1 base and J by 3 bases, and 13 bases separated the two germline ends. In DNA, the CDR3 is TGTGCCAGCAGCCAAGTGGGGGGGAAGGCCAATCAGCCCCAGCATTTT. Translated: CASSQVGGKANQPQHF.

The CDR3 DNA is TGTGCCTGGAGTAGCTTTCGCACTGGAAACACCATATATTTT. Protein: CAWSSFRTGNTIYF. This chain connects TRBV30 to TRBJ1-3, with D hard to call. V lost 2 bases and J 2 bases, leaving 10 bases between the germline ends. This CDR3 region has 14 residues. Germline values: CDR1 GTSNPN, CDR2 SVGIG (reference sequence).

This clone is a singleton in its sample. V usage is TRBV24-1 and J usage is TRBJ2-1; 8 positions match TRBD2. The CDR3 loop spans 14 amino acids. V trimming: 4 bases; J trimming: 13 bases; junction bases outside the gene matches: 11. The germline gives CDR1 KGHDR, CDR2 SFDVKD. The CDR3 sequence is CATSDPRASGPQFF. The CDR3, as DNA: TGTGCCACCAGTGACCCCCGGGCTAGCGGGCCCCAGTTCTTC.

The chain couples TRBV2 to TRBJ2-5; 10 bases agree with TRBD2. The V segment lost 4 bases and the J segment 1 base; nucleotides outside the gene matches: 3. The CDR3 runs to 15 residues. The V gene's germline CDR1 is SNHLY and CDR2 FYNNEI. The chain's CDR3 is CASSGSGGFQETQYF. Here the CDR3 DNA reads TGTGCCAGCAGTGGTAGCGGGGGGTTCCAAGAGACCCAGTACTTC.

The chain has TRBV28 and TRBJ1-2; no definite D call. This CDR3 is 11 amino acids long. Trimming removed 3 bases at V and 6 bases at J, with 5 bases between. Per germline, CDR1 MDHEN and CDR2 SYDVKM. As DNA, the CDR3 is TGTGCCAGCAGTTTTGCGGATGGCTACACCTTC. This translates into CASSFADGYTF.

The CDR3 region is CASSVVAGGEAFF. In DNA, the CDR3 is TGTGCCAGCAGCGTAGTGGCAGGGGGAGAAGCTTTCTTT. This chain uses TRBV9 with TRBJ1-1; 7 nucleotides line up with TRBD1. This CDR3 contains 13 residues. V lost 0 bases and J lost 8; bases outside the gene matches: 4. CDR1 and CDR2 (germline): SGDLS, YYNGEE.

The CDR3, as DNA: TGTGCCAGCTCACCAAGCGGGGGGGATGGCTACACCTTC. It translates to CASSPSGGDGYTF. The V and J genes are TRBV18 and TRBJ1-2, with D possibly matching TRBD1 (5 bases). The CDR3 has 13 amino acids. The V gene's germline CDR1 is KGHSH and CDR2 LQKENI. Between the trimmed V and J ends, which lost 2 bases and 6 bases, there was a span of 10 bases.

The genes are TRBV11-1 and TRBJ2-5; no definite D call. Trimming left V 6 bases short and J 5 bases short, with 16 bases between. Germline CDR1 SGHAT, CDR2 FQDESV (reference sequence). This CDR3 region has 14 residues. CDR3 residues: CASSLQFPGETQYF. CDR3 coding DNA: TGTGCCAGCAGTCTCCAGTTCCCCGGGGAGACCCAGTACTTC.

The chain joins TRBV16 to TRBJ2-7; no clear D gene. CDR1 and CDR2 from the germline V gene are KGHSY and FQNENV. The V end lost 7 bases, the J end lost 2 bases, and 12 bases lay between the germline ends. CDR3 length: 13 amino acids. The CDR3 region has the DNA TGTGCCAGCAATCAAAAGAGGACCTACGAGCAGTACTTC. Its protein is CASNQKRTYEQYF.

The gene calls are TRBV29-1 and TRBJ2-5, with TRBD2 matching 9 bases. Trimming removed 3 bases from V and 4 bases from J; junction bases left unmatched: 9. Germline V gives CDR1 SQVTM, CDR2 ANQGSEA. The CDR3 spans 15 residues. The CDR3 DNA follows: TGCAGCGTTGAGCGGGGGGCGGGGGGGGCAGAGACCCAGTACTTC. This translates into CSVERGAGGAETQYF.

This rearrangement joins TRBV6-5 to TRBJ1-2; D is perhaps TRBD1 (6 bases). The CDR3 has 13 residues. Trimming pared 6 bases from V and 7 bases from J, leaving 15 bases between. Germline CDR1 MNHEY, CDR2 SVGAGI. CDR3 residues: CASSVTGLRGYTF. In nucleotides, the CDR3 is TGTGCCAGCAGCGTAACAGGGCTACGTGGCTACACCTTC.

The chain carries TRBV30 and TRBJ1-5; no definite D call. CDR1 and CDR2 from the germline V gene are GTSNPN and SVGIG (reference sequence). The CDR3 extends over 13 amino acids. V lost 0 bases and J lost 4, with 7 bases in between. CDR3 bases: TGTGCCTGGAGTGTAGCAGGAAATCAGCCCCAGCATTTT. Residues: CAWSVAGNQPQHF.

The chain has TRBV10-1 and TRBJ2-2; possible D gene TRBD2, 5 bases. The CDR3 loop spans 15 amino acids. Trimming removed 5 bases from V and 3 bases from J, with 13 bases in between. The germline V gene encodes CDR1 WNHNN and CDR2 SYGVQD (reference sequence). The CDR3 spells CASSLRSGDTGELFF. The CDR3, as DNA: TGCGCCAGCAGTCTGAGGTCCGGGGACACCGGGGAGCTGTTTTTT.

This chain uses TRBV2 with TRBJ1-2; TRBD1 aligns across 9 bases. Unmatched junction bases numbered 11, after V lost 10 bases and J lost 5 bases. The CDR3 is 14 residues long. CDR1 SNHLY and CDR2 FYNNEI come from the germline V gene. This CDR3 is CATARTGEGYGYTF. The CDR3 coding sequence is TGTGCCACCGCCCGGACAGGGGAGGGGTATGGCTACACCTTC. Based on the CDR3 plus reference TRBV2 and TRBJ1-2, the full variable domain is EPEVTQTPSHQVTQMGQEVILRCVPISNHLYFYWYRQILGQKVEFLVSFYNNEISEKSEIFDDQFSVERPDGSNFTLKIRSTKLEDSAMYFCATARTGEGYGYTFGSGTRLTVV.

The chain employs TRBV7-9 and TRBJ1-1; possibly TRBD1 for D (6 bases). The CDR3 is 13 amino acids. Germline assignment: CDR1 SEHNR and CDR2 FQNEAQ (reference sequence). Trimming pared 0 bases from V and 8 bases from J, leaving 10 bases between. The CDR3 sequence: CASSLAQGYEAFF. The CDR3 nucleotides read TGTGCCAGCAGCTTAGCTCAGGGGTACGAAGCTTTCTTT. The complete variable domain, with remaining parts taken from reference TRBV7-9 and TRBJ1-1, reads DTGVSQNPRHKITKRGQNVTFRCDPISEHNRLYWYRQTLGQGPEFLTYFQNEAQLEKSRLLSDRFSAERPKGSFSTLEIQRTEQGDSAMYLCASSLAQGYEAFFGQGTRLTVV.

V usage is TRBV14 and J usage is TRBJ2-5; TRBD1 is a possible D gene (6 bases). V gave up 4 bases and J gave up 4 bases, with 13 bases separating them. This CDR3 has 14 residues. The germline V gene has CDR1 SGHDN and CDR2 FVKESK. The CDR3 coding sequence is TGTGCCAGCAGCCCCTACACAGGGACAGAGACCCAGTACTTC. It specifies CASSPYTGTETQYF.

The chain uses TRBV19 and TRBJ2-3; D is unclear. The CDR3 loop spans 16 amino acids. Looked up from germline, CDR1 is LNHDA and CDR2 is SQIVND (reference sequence). Trimming cost V 6 bases and J 0 bases, with 16 bases left between them. For the CDR3, the DNA is TGTGCCAGTAGGTCGAACTCCTTGACTAGCACAGATACGCAGTATTTT. Protein sequence: CASRSNSLTSTDTQYF.

The CDR3 DNA reads TGTGCCAGCAGCCGGGAGGCCCCAGATACGCAGTATTTT. It translates to CASSREAPDTQYF. The V call is TRBV24-1, the J call TRBJ2-3; 7 bases agree with TRBD2. Trimming cost V 11 bases and J 4 bases; bases outside gene matches: 8. Germline V gives CDR1 KGHDR, CDR2 SFDVKD. This CDR3 has 13 residues.

The rearrangement uses TRBV4-1 and TRBJ1-5, with a tentative D call TRBD1 (5 bases). Germline V gene sequence: CDR1 MGHRA, CDR2 YSYEKL. The CDR3 covers 14 residues. Trimming stripped 1 base from V and 3 bases from J, with 7 bases between. This CDR3 reads CASSQGQYNQPQHF. The CDR3 DNA sequence: TGCGCCAGCAGCCAAGGACAGTACAATCAGCCCCAGCATTTT.

This clone was seen only once. The chain has TRBV9 and TRBJ1-2; 8 bases are shared with TRBD1. CDR3 length equals 14 residues. Germline CDR1 and CDR2: SGDLS and YYNGEE. The V segment lost 3 bases and the J segment 6 bases; nucleotides outside the gene matches: 7. The CDR3: CASSGLTGANGYTF. As DNA, the CDR3 is TGTGCCAGCAGCGGGTTGACAGGGGCGAATGGCTACACCTTC. Combining the CDR3 with reference TRBV9 and TRBJ1-2 gives the whole variable domain DSGVTQTPKHLITATGQRVTLRCSPRSGDLSVYWYQQSLDQGLQFLIQYYNGEERAKGNILERFSAQQFPDLHSELNLSSLELGDSALYFCASSGLTGANGYTFGSGTRLTVV.

This sequence joins TRBV2 and TRBJ2-1, with D perhaps TRBD2 (5 bases). The CDR3 is made up of 12 amino acids. The ends were cut back, 7 bases at V and 8 bases at J, with 12 bases in the middle. Germline V gene lookup returns CDR1 SNHLY and CDR2 FYNNEI. The CDR3 sequence is CASKSPGDEQFF. The CDR3 DNA reads as TGTGCCAGCAAGAGTCCCGGGGATGAGCAGTTCTTC.

CDR3 region: CASSEATNYGYTF. In nucleotides, the CDR3 is TGTGCCAGCAGTGAGGCAACGAACTATGGCTACACCTTC. The rearrangement uses TRBV6-1 and TRBJ1-2; D unresolved. The ends were cut back, 3 bases at V and 2 bases at J, with 7 bases in the middle. Germline CDR1 reads MNHNS; CDR2 reads SASEGT. The CDR3 is made up of 13 amino acids.

For this clone: In the same sample, other DNA sequences code for this CDR3. The chain has TRBV3-1 (or the pseudogene TRBV3-2) and TRBJ2-1; tentative D call: TRBD2 (6 bases). This CDR3 region has 14 residues. Looked up from germline, CDR1 is LGHDT and CDR2 is YNNKEL (reference sequence). V was shortened by 1 base and J by 6 bases, with 10 bases between the two germline ends. In nucleotides, the CDR3 is TGTGCCAGCAGCCAAGGGCGGGGCGGCAATGAGCAGTTCTTC. Translation: CASSQGRGGNEQFF.

This rearrangement joins TRBV6-5 to TRBJ1-2, with D possibly matching TRBD1 (5 bases). The germline gives CDR1 MNHEY, CDR2 SVGAGI. Trimming removed 8 bases from V and 8 bases from J, with 18 bases in between. CDR3 length equals 13 residues. The CDR3 region is CASSLRGERGYTF. The DNA of the CDR3 is TGTGCCAGCTCACTGCGGGGGGAGAGGGGCTACACCTTC.

This clone was recorded a few times. CDR3 in DNA: TGTGCCAGCAGGCCGGGAAAACGACAGCCCCAGCATTTT. It specifies CASRPGKRQPQHF. The chain joins TRBV6-6 to TRBJ1-5; no firm D call. There are 13 residues in the CDR3. The germline V gene has CDR1 MNHNY and CDR2 SVGAGI (reference sequence). With 6 bases removed from V and 7 bases from J, the gap between germline ends came to 13 bases.

The chain links TRBV7-8 to TRBJ2-1, with 9 positions matching TRBD2. The germline CDR1 and CDR2 sequences are SGHVS and FQNEAQ. The CDR3 contains 16 residues. V lost 4 bases, J lost 2 bases, and 6 bases stayed unmatched. The CDR3 sequence is CASSYIAGVTYNEQFF. DNA for the CDR3: TGTGCCAGCAGCTACATAGCGGGGGTGACCTACAATGAGCAGTTCTTC.

This rearrangement joins TRBV11-2 to TRBJ2-5; D uncertain. CDR1 is SGHAT and CDR2 is FQNNGV in the germline V gene. Trimming took off 5 bases at V and 2 bases at J, with 12 bases between the two ends. The CDR3 extends over 14 amino acids. In nucleotides, the CDR3 is TGTGCCAGCAGCCCGGGTCCTGCACAAGAGACCCAGTACTTC. It is translated as CASSPGPAQETQYF.